This T cell receptor (beta chain) was observed in a study of early T cells in non-severe SARS-CoV-2 infection. This clonotype showed up just once. This CDR3 contains 16 residues. Germline V gene data show CDR1 as SGDLS and CDR2 as YYNGEE. Trimming shortened V by 4 bases and J by 4 bases, and 20 bases separated the two germline ends. Individual cDNA molecules were tagged with unique molecular identifiers. TCRdb redid the calling of the 5' RACE reads with MiXCR, one entry per CDR3 protein. The profile shows about 48,000 distinct CDR3 sequences, less than 15% of them singletons. The sequence derives from an adult who was a healthcare worker with PCR-confirmed SARS-CoV-2 infection or an uninfected control (not recorded which). This rearrangement joins TRBV9 to TRBJ1-2, with a weak D call TRBD1 (6 bases). Sequenced sample: whole blood. Written as DNA, the CDR3 is TGTGCCAGCAGCCCCGACAGGAATGAGAATGCCTATGGCTACACCTTC. Its protein product is CASSPDRNENAYGYTF.